This TCR beta chain was captured in a study of T cells expressing NK-cell markers. Overall study context: Eight donors were sequenced, seven testing HCMV-seropositive and one testing seronegative.

CDR3 length: 16 residues. Germline-derived CDR1 and CDR2 are KGHSH and LQKENI. TCRdb reprocessed the 5' RACE reads; each CDR3 protein has one entry and no DNA is given. This sample contains some 280,000 distinct CDR3 sequences. The genes are TRBV18 and TRBJ1-4. Sequences were obtained from blood T cells: a sorted CD56 or NKG2C T cell subset, CD4+ or CD8+ T cells, or bulk PBMC T cells (not recorded which). The sequence was obtained from a man aged 18 to 29 in good health. CDR3 region: CASSPRGGRTNEKLFF.